This T cell receptor (beta chain) is drawn from a study of Ad26.COV2.S vaccination and SARS-CoV-2 variants (dated by TCRdb to about 2021). Study-wide context: Vaccine-arm donors were drawn from COV1001, a multicentre, randomized, double-blind, placebo-controlled phase I-IIa trial of Ad26.COV2.S in healthy adults. Dosing of Ad26.COV2.S was intramuscular, at either 5x10^10 or 1x10^11 viral particles, delivered as one shot or as two shots spaced 56 days apart. TCRbeta repertoire sequencing was used to assess the specificity and breadth of SARS-CoV-2-reactive T cell receptors after Ad26.COV2.S vaccination. The TCR-sequenced set comprised around 30 samples: some 19 Ad26.COV2.S vaccine recipients, 5 placebo recipients and 8 SARS-CoV-2 convalescent individuals. Trial participants were randomized into five groups of five: low-dose or high-dose Ad26.COV2.S given once or twice, or placebo on both occasions. Investigators did not know the trial group allocation while performing experiments and assessing outcomes. General conclusions and limits of the study: Compared with placebo recipients, Ad26.COV2.S recipients showed higher spike-specific TCR breadth (P = 0.0014). According to the authors, total T cell responses may have been underestimated by the TCR breadth and depth analyses. Vaccine and placebo recipients had comparable non-spike TCR breadth, which fits with the vaccine containing only spike. After vaccination, spike-specific CD8+ and CD4+ T cell responses were reported to show substantial breadth. The study was not powered for comparison of responses between vaccine doses or regimens.

This clone was seen once. This clone's antigen is unknown. Per-base quality was not reported, and no clone a single base away is much larger than it. What this sample's treatment or condition label stands for: about 20 received Ad26.COV2.S at low or high dose, single or two shots; several received placebo; per-sample allocation not given. For vaccine and placebo recipients, repertoires were sequenced using samples collected on day 63 after the first injection. Cohort 1b enrolled 25 adults aged 18-55 years at a single site in Boston, USA, between 29 July and 7 August 2020. Ad26.COV2.S was a replication-incompetent adenovirus type 26 vector that expressed a prefusion-stabilized SARS-CoV-2 spike protein derived from the original Wuhan strain. TCRbeta CDR3 regions were sequenced with the immunoSEQ Assay. After extraction, genomic DNA underwent amplification by bias-controlled multiplex PCR, followed by high-throughput sequencing. Turning to the authors' computational methods: To quantify the absolute abundance of every unique TCRbeta CDR3 region, sequences were collapsed and filtered. T cell fraction was estimated by normalizing TCRbeta template counts to usable DNA, with usable DNA measured through amplification of reference genes found in all nucleated cells. Repertoire TCRs were annotated as SARS-CoV-2-specific when V gene, CDR3 amino acid sequence and J gene were exactly matched to a known reactive TCR set. The reference SARS-CoV-2 TCR set was derived from MIRA and filtered for enrichment in COVID-19-positive ImmuneCODE repertoires, a step that removed public or cross-reactive TCRs. Using the MIRA antigens, annotated TCRs were further analysed by specific ORF or by position within an ORF. Depth was the summed frequency of annotated unique rearrangements, while breadth was defined as annotated unique rearrangements over total unique productive rearrangements. Two-sided Wilcoxon rank-sum tests were applied when comparing TCR breadth between groups. TCRdb retrieved this table from immuneACCESS and kept in-frame rearrangements only. Not all clones are present; in checked studies, unresolved V genes account for under half, and no reason is known for the remainder. D and trimming come from the DNA, and the V and J calls and clone size come from that table. Present in this sample are 350,000 to 500,000 clones, roughly 89% of which were seen just once. The biggest ten clones account for over 2.5% of the sample.

The TCR sequence derives from a person aged 18-65 years who received the Ad26.COV2.S COVID-19 vaccine or a placebo. Sample: peripheral blood, taken in a trial of Ad26.COV2.S vaccine versus placebo.

The nucleotide sequence reads TGTGCCAGCAGCACACGCCCGAACACTGAAGCTTTCTTT. The encoded protein is CASSTRPNTEAFF. The chain couples TRBV9 to TRBJ1-1; the D gene cannot be resolved reliably. Reading the germline V gene gives CDR1 SGDLS and CDR2 YYNGEE. From cysteine to phenylalanine, the CDR3 is 13 amino acids long. The read is trimmed to its CDR3 DNA, 39 bases read in frame from base 1. V is reduced by 4 bases and J by 1 base, leaving a spacing of 8 bases between them. This CDR3, with the reference TRBV9 and TRBJ1-1 proteins standing in past its ends, gives the full variable domain DSGVTQTPKHLITATGQRVTLRCSPRSGDLSVYWYQQSLDQGLQFLIQYYNGEERAKGNILERFSAQQFPDLHSELNLSSLELGDSALYFCASSTRPNTEAFFGQGTRLTVV.